A selection of T cell receptor beta chains follows, all from one sample in a study of cytomegalovirus exposure and HLA in healthy donors. Sequenced by immunoSEQ multiplex PCR; TCRdb stores in-frame clones only, minus some. Found here are about 160,000 clones, less than 90% of them singletons; the top ten hold 10%. Material for sequencing was PBMCs. These TCRs come from a man aged 25-45 years in good health and CMV-seropositive. Both conserved end residues are part of each CDR3. Where a row states a size, it is once, few, many or the class of an expanded clone; other rows omit it.

v_call: TRBV13
clone_size: -
j_call: TRBJ2-3
cdr3_aa: CASSLYYDTQYF

v_call: TRBV6-4
clone_size: -
j_call: TRBJ1-4
cdr3_aa: CASSDSPGGPGEKLFF

v_call: TRBV19
clone_size: -
j_call: TRBJ1-5
cdr3_aa: CASMAGGGNQPQHF

v_call: TRBV30
clone_size: few
j_call: TRBJ2-7
cdr3_aa: CAWSLTGNEQYF

v_call: TRBV28
clone_size: -
j_call: TRBJ2-7
cdr3_aa: CASSRGSTYEQYF

v_call: TRBV5-6
clone_size: few
j_call: TRBJ1-2
cdr3_aa: CASSGLQSSIYGYTF

v_call: TRBV6-1
clone_size: -
j_call: TRBJ2-5
cdr3_aa: CASRFNRGGRETQYF

v_call: TRBV6-6
clone_size: -
j_call: TRBJ1-1
cdr3_aa: CASSLQGGNEAFF

v_call: TRBV19
clone_size: once
j_call: TRBJ2-7
cdr3_aa: CASSRGTALNEQYF

v_call: TRBV28
clone_size: -
j_call: TRBJ2-7
cdr3_aa: CASTRAGASYEQYF

v_call: TRBV6-1
clone_size: -
j_call: TRBJ2-3
cdr3_aa: CASSTGEDTQYF

v_call: TRBV19
clone_size: -
j_call: TRBJ2-5
cdr3_aa: CASSIGTGEETQYF

v_call: TRBV7-8
clone_size: -
j_call: TRBJ2-5
cdr3_aa: CASSLQYYETQYF

v_call: TRBV7-6
clone_size: -
j_call: TRBJ1-6
cdr3_aa: CASSLGTGTVSSYNSPLHF

v_call: TRBV2
clone_size: -
j_call: TRBJ2-4
cdr3_aa: CASKAFFARNIQYF

v_call: TRBV28
clone_size: -
j_call: TRBJ2-7
cdr3_aa: CASSYSGSGRAYEQYF

v_call: TRBV9
clone_size: -
j_call: TRBJ1-4
cdr3_aa: CASSVGTALSNSVF

v_call: TRBV15
clone_size: -
j_call: TRBJ2-3
cdr3_aa: CATSRAGTSGGAGDTQYF

v_call: TRBV28
clone_size: -
j_call: TRBJ1-3
cdr3_aa: CASSRPTVSGNTIYF

v_call: TRBV5-5
clone_size: once
j_call: TRBJ2-7
cdr3_aa: CASSRGGQLYEQYF

v_call: TRBV7-6
clone_size: -
j_call: TRBJ2-3
cdr3_aa: CASSIAQVTDTQYF

v_call: TRBV19
clone_size: once
j_call: TRBJ2-7
cdr3_aa: CASSISAACEYF

v_call: TRBV7-9
clone_size: -
j_call: TRBJ2-7
cdr3_aa: CASSPGIASNYEQYF

v_call: TRBV11-2
clone_size: -
j_call: TRBJ1-1
cdr3_aa: CASSLGGTANTEAFF

v_call: TRBV2
clone_size: -
j_call: TRBJ1-4
cdr3_aa: CASSGGVGTNEKLFF

v_call: TRBV28
clone_size: -
j_call: TRBJ2-7
cdr3_aa: CASTPGGDPVSQYF

v_call: TRBV28
clone_size: -
j_call: TRBJ1-3
cdr3_aa: CASYKQGGGNTIYF

v_call: TRBV7-2
clone_size: few
j_call: TRBJ1-1
cdr3_aa: CASSLQGFNTEAFF

v_call: TRBV5-6
clone_size: once
j_call: TRBJ1-2
cdr3_aa: CASSFVRDRSIPYTF

v_call: TRBV15
clone_size: -
j_call: TRBJ2-5
cdr3_aa: CATSRDLEGDGSQYF

v_call: TRBV19
clone_size: -
j_call: TRBJ2-3
cdr3_aa: CASSIDMDTQYF

v_call: TRBV4-1
clone_size: -
j_call: TRBJ2-7
cdr3_aa: CASSQPLTSGRSYEQYF

v_call: TRBV5-4
clone_size: once
j_call: TRBJ2-7
cdr3_aa: CAGRSGTSASYEQYF

v_call: TRBV4-2
clone_size: -
j_call: TRBJ2-4
cdr3_aa: CASSRDLVTKNIQYF

v_call: TRBV19
clone_size: -
j_call: TRBJ1-4
cdr3_aa: CASIGLGRGLFF

v_call: TRBV10-2
clone_size: few
j_call: TRBJ2-5
cdr3_aa: CASQSPTSGRPETQYF

v_call: TRBV28
clone_size: -
j_call: TRBJ2-7
cdr3_aa: CASSPLHEQYF

v_call: TRBV9
clone_size: -
j_call: TRBJ2-7
cdr3_aa: CASSQTGWGAEQYF

v_call: TRBV10-3
clone_size: -
j_call: TRBJ1-1
cdr3_aa: CAIRTRESKNTEAFF

v_call: TRBV30
clone_size: -
j_call: -
cdr3_aa: CAWNRGDRTYEQYF

v_call: TRBV5-1
clone_size: -
j_call: TRBJ1-2
cdr3_aa: CASESGDGGYTF

v_call: TRBV30
clone_size: -
j_call: TRBJ1-1
cdr3_aa: CAWSPGGSEAFF

v_call: TRBV6-5
clone_size: -
j_call: TRBJ2-3
cdr3_aa: CASRRTSTDTQYF

v_call: TRBV18
clone_size: -
j_call: TRBJ1-1
cdr3_aa: CASSLRGGREAFF

v_call: TRBV6-5
clone_size: -
j_call: TRBJ1-5
cdr3_aa: CASGGPLGGLEHF

v_call: TRBV28
clone_size: -
j_call: TRBJ2-7
cdr3_aa: CASSPRLAGGPGYEQYF

v_call: TRBV28
clone_size: -
j_call: TRBJ1-5
cdr3_aa: CASSHATLVGNQPQHF

v_call: TRBV7-2
clone_size: -
j_call: TRBJ1-3
cdr3_aa: CASSLEGNTIYF

v_call: TRBV7-8
clone_size: -
j_call: TRBJ1-5
cdr3_aa: CASSALSRGANQPQHF

v_call: TRBV2
clone_size: -
j_call: TRBJ2-1
cdr3_aa: CASSPTSGIFGEQFF